Presented here are 30 T cell receptor beta chains from one specimen sequenced in a study of shared clonotypes between healthy human individuals. Clones were sequenced by immunoSEQ multiplex PCR, and TCRdb holds only the in-frame ones, with some missing. The repertoire consists of around 700,000 clones, with about 91% occurring once and the leading ten covering more than 20%. CD45RO-negative, CCR7-positively selected cells formed the naive CD8 fraction, excluding terminally differentiated effector memory CD45RA+ cells. The sequencing input was naive CD8+ T cells sorted from blood. These receptors all stem from a man aged 25-45 years in good health.

This chain uses TRBV11-2 with TRBJ2-7, with TRBD2 identical over 9 bases. The CDR3 consists of 15 residues. CDR1 SGHAT and CDR2 FQNNGV come from the germline V gene. V dropped 1 base and J dropped 2; count of bases not matched to a gene: 3. In nucleotides, the CDR3 is TGTGCCAGCAGCTTAGGCGGGAGGGCCGCCTACGAGCAGTACTTC. This gives the protein CASSLGGRAAYEQYF.

This CDR3 is CASSSPGTSGTGQQFF. The CDR3 DNA reads as TGTGCCAGCAGCTCTCCCGGGACTAGCGGGACCGGCCAGCAGTTCTTC. The chain links TRBV9 to TRBJ2-1, with 13 bases lining up with TRBD2. The J segment lost 11 bases and the V segment lost 4 bases, leaving 12 bases of the junction unmatched. The CDR3 extends over 16 amino acids. Germline CDR1 and CDR2: SGDLS and YYNGEE.

The rearrangement uses TRBV27 and TRBJ1-1; the D gene is possibly TRBD1 (6 bases). This CDR3 contains 11 residues. Germline-derived CDR1 and CDR2 are MNHEY and SMNVEV (reference sequence). Trimming stripped 5 bases from V and 6 bases from J, with 7 bases between. The CDR3 nucleotides are TGTGCCAGCAGTAGGGGGGCTGAAGCTTTCTTT. It specifies CASSRGAEAFF.

The genes are TRBV10-1 and TRBJ2-5; 11 positions match TRBD2. Germline values: CDR1 WNHNN, CDR2 SYGVQD (reference sequence). CDR3 length: 17 residues. With 3 bases clipped from V and 11 bases from J, the junction kept 17 bases outside the gene matches. The CDR3 bases are TGCGCCAGCAGTGACCCTGGGACTAGCGGACCCTTCGGGGAGCAGTACTTC. Protein: CASSDPGTSGPFGEQYF.

The rearrangement joins TRBV27 to TRBJ2-3; 8 bases line up with TRBD2. Germline CDR1 reads MNHEY; CDR2 reads SMNVEV (reference sequence). V lost 11 bases, J lost 4 bases, and 8 bases stayed unmatched. The CDR3 length is 13 residues. CDR3 in amino acids: CAVTGGLADTQYF. CDR3 nucleotides: TGTGCCGTCACGGGGGGGCTGGCAGATACGCAGTATTTT.

This clone was seen more than once but under ten times. V usage is TRBV6-1 and J usage is TRBJ1-5; D is possibly TRBD1 (5 bases). The V end was cut by 11 bases, the J end by 8 bases, with 13 bases between. Germline values: CDR1 MNHNS, CDR2 SASEGT. This CDR3 region has 11 residues. The CDR3: CAVGGGEPQHF. The CDR3 DNA reads as TGTGCCGTGGGGGGAGGGGAGCCCCAGCATTTT.

This clone was counted a single time. This rearrangement joins TRBV2 to TRBJ2-5; possibly TRBD1 or TRBD2 for D (5 bases each). CDR3 length: 12 amino acids. Germline V gene sequence: CDR1 SNHLY, CDR2 FYNNEI. V was cut by 10 bases and J by 4 bases, with 13 bases left in between. The CDR3 region has the DNA TGTGCCACTCCGGGGACGGGAGAGACCCAGTACTTC. Translating it yields CATPGTGETQYF.

The chain uses TRBV7-8 and TRBJ1-3; possible D gene TRBD1, 6 bases. Trimming took 5 bases from V and 6 from J, leaving 17 bases between them. The CDR3 covers 15 residues. CDR1 is SGHVS and CDR2 is FQNEAQ in the germline V gene. CDR3 in amino acids: CASSPEQGPVNTIYF. The CDR3 bases are TGTGCCAGCAGCCCGGAACAGGGACCCGTAAACACCATATATTTT.

This clone was recorded only once. The chain joins TRBV7-2 to TRBJ2-7; 10 bases map to TRBD2. The germline V gene has CDR1 SGHTA and CDR2 FQGNSA. The length of the CDR3 is 15 residues. Trimming took 5 bases from V and 5 from J; bases not matched to a gene: 9. The CDR3 DNA reads as TGTGCCAGCAGCCCGCACTCTAGCGGGGGCGACGAGCAGTACTTC. This codes for CASSPHSSGGDEQYF.

Comment on this clone: This could be a read error, since a much larger clone is one nucleotide away. The same CDR3 is also encoded by other DNA sequences in this sample. This rearrangement joins TRBV27 to TRBJ2-3; no definite D call. Trimming took 5 bases from V and 2 from J, leaving 5 bases between them. Germline V CDR1 and CDR2: MNHEY, SMNVEV (reference sequence). There are 12 residues in the CDR3. CDR3 sequence: CASSPNTDTQYF. Here the CDR3 DNA reads TGTGCCAGCAGTCCAAACACAGATACGCAGTATTTT.

Here the CDR3 DNA reads TGTGCCAGCAGCGCGCCCCGGGGAGGGGGGAGGAGGGAAAAACTGTTTTTT. It codes for CASSAPRGGGRREKLFF. The V and J genes are TRBV21-1 and TRBJ1-4. TRBV21-1 represents a pseudogene. The CDR3 is 17 residues long.

This clone was seen only a few times. The genes are TRBV27 and TRBJ2-2; 11 bases fit TRBD1. The V gene end was trimmed by 4 bases and the J gene end by 5 bases; junction bases not matched to a gene: 6. Germline CDR1 and CDR2: MNHEY and SMNVEV (reference sequence). This CDR3 is 16 amino acids long. The chain's CDR3 is CASSSGQGARTGELFF. CDR3 nucleotide sequence: TGTGCCAGCAGTTCCGGACAGGGGGCGCGGACCGGGGAGCTGTTTTTT.

This clone showed up just once. The genes are TRBV6-5 and TRBJ2-1, with D unresolved. Germline V CDR1 and CDR2: MNHEY, SVGAGI. This CDR3 is 9 amino acids long. V lost 9 bases, J lost 10 bases, and 7 bases lay in between. The CDR3 DNA reads as TGTGCCAGTGGAGAAGAGCAGTTCTTC. Translation: CASGEEQFF.

This clone was detected once. CDR3 region: CASSYRLGTDTQYF. For the CDR3, the DNA is TGTGCCAGCAGTTACCGCCTCGGCACAGATACGCAGTATTTT. The chain carries TRBV6-5 and TRBJ2-3; D is uncertain. The CDR3 is 14 residues long. Germline CDR1 is MNHEY and CDR2 is SVGAGI. Trimming removed 2 bases at V and 1 base at J, with 7 bases between.

J is TRBJ2-2 and V is TRBV7-9; the match to TRBD1 covers 8 bases. The junction had 8 bases not matched to a gene; V was cut back by 4 bases and J by 4 bases. Germline CDR1 SEHNR, CDR2 FQNEAQ (reference sequence). The CDR3 is 16 amino acids. CDR3 loop: CASSSDRAPRTGELFF. In DNA form, the CDR3 reads TGTGCCAGCAGCTCGGACAGGGCCCCCCGCACCGGGGAGCTGTTTTTT. Full variable domain (rest looked up from reference TRBV7-9 and TRBJ2-2): DTGVSQNPRHKITKRGQNVTFRCDPISEHNRLYWYRQTLGQGPEFLTYFQNEAQLEKSRLLSDRFSAERPKGSFSTLEIQRTEQGDSAMYLCASSSDRAPRTGELFFGEGSRLTVL.

This clone was seen only once. The chain recombines TRBV19 with TRBJ1-2, with a weak D call TRBD1 (5 bases). Germline assignment: CDR1 LNHDA and CDR2 SQIVND (reference sequence). CDR3 length: 14 residues. Trimming removed 3 bases at V and 4 bases at J, with 12 bases between. The chain's CDR3 is CASSIQGAPYGYTF. As DNA, the CDR3 is TGTGCCAGTAGTATTCAGGGCGCGCCCTATGGCTACACCTTC.

The chain has TRBV6-5 and TRBJ2-7, with 11 bases that match TRBD2. From germline, CDR1 is MNHEY and CDR2 SVGAGI. Losses at the gene ends were 2 bases for V and 6 bases for J; bases not matched to a gene: 9. This CDR3 spans 16 amino acids. CDR3 amino acids: CASSYTYSGRALEQYF. The CDR3, as DNA: TGTGCCAGCAGTTACACGTATAGCGGGAGGGCCCTCGAGCAGTACTTC.

In its sample, this clone was seen once. The chain has TRBV4-1 and TRBJ2-7; D perhaps matches TRBD1 (6 bases). The germline V gene encodes CDR1 MGHRA and CDR2 YSYEKL. Trimming cost V 3 bases and J 0 bases, with 15 bases left between them. The CDR3 length is 16 residues. The CDR3 protein is CASSQSSTGSSYEQYF. CDR3 nucleotide sequence: TGCGCCAGCAGCCAGTCCTCGACAGGAAGCTCCTACGAGCAGTACTTC.

The CDR3 reads CSVEGAGLRNDEQYF. For the CDR3, the DNA is TGCAGCGTTGAAGGTGCGGGACTTCGAAACGACGAGCAGTACTTC. The chain links TRBV29-1 to TRBJ2-7; D might be TRBD2 (6 bases). V shed 1 base and J shed 5 bases, with 18 bases lying between them. CDR3 length: 15 amino acids. Germline V gene data show CDR1 as SQVTM and CDR2 as ANQGSEA.

The CDR3 sequence: CASSMSTGGRQDYGYTF. The DNA of the CDR3 is TGTGCCAGTAGTATGTCGACAGGGGGGCGTCAGGATTATGGCTACACCTTC. The chain has TRBV19 and TRBJ1-2, with 9 bases matching TRBD1. The CDR3 sequence is 17 residues long. The ends lost 3 bases at V and 5 bases at J; junction bases unmatched: 13. The germline V gene has CDR1 LNHDA and CDR2 SQIVND (reference sequence).

The V call is TRBV27, the J call TRBJ2-1, with D possibly matching TRBD1 (5 bases). Trimming took 6 bases from V and 0 from J, leaving 12 bases between them. Germline V CDR1 and CDR2: MNHEY, SMNVEV (reference sequence). The CDR3 totals 15 residues. CDR3 sequence reads: CASRGGASSYNEQFF. The CDR3 region has the DNA TGTGCCAGCAGGGGTGGGGCTAGCTCCTACAATGAGCAGTTCTTC.

The chain employs TRBV28 and TRBJ2-7; 10 nucleotides agree with TRBD1. Unmatched junction bases numbered 8, after V lost 3 bases and J lost 3 bases. Per germline, CDR1 MDHEN and CDR2 SYDVKM. CDR3 length: 16 residues. The CDR3, as DNA: TGTGCCAGCAGTTTGCCGACAGGGGGCATAGGCTACGAGCAGTACTTC. Its protein product is CASSLPTGGIGYEQYF.

The V and J genes are TRBV19 and TRBJ2-1; 11 bases fit TRBD2. Germline trimming cut 4 bases from V and 5 bases from J; bases unmatched to any gene: 4. Germline V lookup: CDR1 LNHDA, CDR2 SQIVND (reference sequence). The length of the CDR3 is 15 residues. Here the CDR3 DNA reads TGTGCCAGTAGTACCGGGACTAGCGGCAACAATGAGCAGTTCTTC. It codes for CASSTGTSGNNEQFF.

Regarding this clone: A far larger clone is off by one base, so a read error is likely. J is TRBJ2-1 and V is TRBV13; tentative D call: TRBD2 (5 bases). CDR3 length: 12 residues. Germline CDR1 PRHDT, CDR2 FYEKMQ (reference sequence). V was trimmed by 3 bases and J by 6 bases, leaving 6 bases between them. CDR3 DNA sequence: TGTGCCAGCAGCTTTGGACTCAATGAGCAGTTCTTC. Its translation: CASSFGLNEQFF. Full variable domain (missing parts from reference TRBV13 and TRBJ2-1): AAGVIQSPRHLIKEKRETATLKCYPIPRHDTVYWYQQGPGQDPQFLISFYEKMQSDKGSIPDRFSAQQFSDYHSELNMSSLELGDSALYFCASSFGLNEQFFGPGTRLTVL.

This clone was detected only once. Other DNA sequences in this specimen translate into the identical CDR3. The V gene is TRBV4-1, the J gene TRBJ2-1, with D uncertain. Trimming pared 0 bases from V and 7 bases from J, leaving 4 bases between. Germline V gene lookup returns CDR1 MGHRA and CDR2 YSYEKL. The CDR3 length is 12 residues. CDR3 DNA sequence: TGCGCCAGCAGCCAAGATGGTAATGAGCAGTTCTTC. Translating it yields CASSQDGNEQFF.

The chain links TRBV7-8 to TRBJ2-7; D gene unclear. There are 13 residues in the CDR3. Germline CDR1 SGHVS, CDR2 FQNEAQ. V lost 4 bases to trimming and J lost 6 bases, with 13 bases between them. As DNA, the CDR3 is TGTGCCAGCAGCTCAGTCAGTGGGCGCGAGCAGTACTTC. Translation gives CASSSVSGREQYF.

The rearrangement links TRBV7-7 to TRBJ1-5, with D perhaps matching TRBD1 (5 bases). This CDR3 is 13 amino acids long. Germline CDR1 is SSHAT and CDR2 is FNYEAQ (reference sequence). CDR3 amino acids: CARKRSGNQPQHF. DNA for the CDR3: TGTGCTAGAAAGAGGTCAGGGAATCAGCCCCAGCATTTT.

The CDR3 spells CASSEAQRGRNTDTQYF. As DNA, the CDR3 is TGTGCCAGCAGTGAAGCGCAGCGGGGACGTAACACAGATACGCAGTATTTT. V usage is TRBV6-1 and J usage is TRBJ2-3, with 7 bases identical to TRBD2. Germline CDR1 MNHNS, CDR2 SASEGT. This CDR3 is built from 17 residues. After removal of 0 bases from V and 2 bases from J, the junction contained 8 bases not matched to a gene.

V gene TRBV5-6 combines with J gene TRBJ2-7; D gene unclear. This CDR3 is built from 15 residues. CDR1 and CDR2 (germline): SGHDT, YYEEEE. V lost 3 bases, J lost 3 bases, and 16 bases lay in between. The CDR3 sequence is CASSSGGSWNYEQYF. In nucleotides, the CDR3 is TGTGCCAGCAGCTCAGGTGGAAGCTGGAACTACGAGCAGTACTTC.

The CDR3 DNA reads TGTGCCAGCACATTAATTACGTCAGGGTACAATGAGCAGTTCTTC. Its protein is CASTLITSGYNEQFF. J is TRBJ2-1 and V is TRBV28, with D maybe TRBD1 (5 bases). CDR3 length equals 15 residues. Germline CDR1 reads MDHEN; CDR2 reads SYDVKM. Trimming took off 7 bases at V and 4 bases at J, with 17 bases between the two ends.